This is a list of T cell receptor beta chains from one sample in a study of T cells in Graves' hyperthyroidism and ophthalmopathy. TCRdb recomputed calls from the multiplex PCR reads with MiXCR, one row per CDR3 protein. This table holds approximately 300,000 distinct CDR3 sequences, 15% to 20% found once. Sequenced sample: blood. These receptors all stem from a woman in her sixties or seventies with Graves' ophthalmopathy. Both conserved end residues are part of each CDR3.

CASSQEELLPGDEQFF,TRBV4-2
CASGLNRGLGTEAFF,TRBV12-5
CASSQGQSYEQYF,TRBV28
CASSLQAGAEAFF,TRBV7-2
CASSSPGLAGAEQYF,TRBV5-1
CASSYRGEETQYF,TRBV7-2
CASSIGALTEAFF,TRBV19
CASSQTGTSASYEQYF,TRBV27
CASSLDTGLAGEDEQFF,TRBV5-4
CASGLQLGGRNGYTF,TRBV11-2
CASTATGWFDYGYTF,TRBV28
CAISDNQGAFF,TRBV10-3
CASSPPSIHEQYF,TRBV7-9
CASSLGDRDTREGTEAFF,TRBV5-1
CASSTRGDSFYEQYF,TRBV19
CSADRGLYGYTF,TRBV20-1
CASSPTRGGAQETQYF,TRBV11-2
CASSNSGTSLHEQFF,TRBV19
CASSQDPGGLYGYTF,TRBV4-2
CASTPGAATGELFF,TRBV2
CSASSRQSYEQYF,TRBV20-1
CSVETSGRAIEQYF,TRBV29-1
CSAGGGLAGAGSYNEQFF,TRBV20-1
CASNGGTDTQYF,TRBV7-2
CASSQASYGGTYEQYF,TRBV4-2
CASSQLGTGGTYEQYF,TRBV4-1
CASRGGGGRGANVLTF,TRBV12-3/TRBV12-4
CASSQVSGGGPYNEQFF,TRBV4-3
CSVEDLQRRETQYF,TRBV29-1
CASSIRQLTDTQYF,TRBV19
CASSSGTSGTLWDEQFF,TRBV5-1
CASSSPGQIDSGNTIYF,TRBV6-9
CASSLFQGPETQYF,TRBV7-2
CASSYGGSPDTQYF,TRBV27
CASSSRTSSYNEQFF,TRBV5-1
CASSSQGPTGYTF,TRBV5-1
CASSSTGPYGYTF,TRBV6-2/TRBV6-3
CASSLFAGSPNEQFF,TRBV5-1
CASTRGGELFF,TRBV2
CAIRRLAGVVTGELFF,TRBV10-3
CASSPGGPSSYNEQFF,TRBV7-9
CASSQDREQPQHF,TRBV4-1
CASSSQGVHKLFF,TRBV12-3/TRBV12-4
CASTRLGGAGETQYF,TRBV7-6
CASSLRLNSPLHF,TRBV7-9
CSARAAGAGGNEQYF,TRBV20-1
CASSPQGAWETQYF,TRBV18
CASSILGGSYNEQFF,TRBV19
CASSWGAAGINTGELFF,TRBV11-2
CATSRDRGSQSQHF,TRBV7-9
CASSLRGAGNTEAFF,TRBV11-2